This T cell receptor beta chain was observed in a study of cytomegalovirus exposure and HLA in healthy donors. Study observations and caveats: In the analysis, some V segments, TRBV6-2 and TRBV6-3 included, were excluded as indistinguishable. Across donors, presence/absence analyses took sequencing depth to be roughly uniform. There were under 200 TCR beta chains listed as cytomegalovirus-associated.

When sampled, the donors appeared nominally healthy, though they likely had unrecorded immune exposures. Vbeta (60) and Jbeta (13) primers were used in the PCR. The protocol was immunoSEQ multiplex PCR, while the TCRdb copy is restricted to in-frame clones and leaves out a portion. The sample gives 150,000 to 200,000 clones, 77% of which show up once; 2% to 3% is in the top ten. For this clone: The target antigen is unknown.

The CDR3 runs to 17 residues. V was trimmed by 1 base and J by 0 bases, leaving 15 bases between them. Germline V lookup: CDR1 SGHVS, CDR2 FNYEAQ. Sequencing input: PBMCs. This sequence was found in a woman aged 35 to 49 in good health and CMV-seropositive. The V and J genes are TRBV7-6 and TRBJ1-1; D may be TRBD1 (6 bases). In DNA, the CDR3 is TGTGCCAGCAGCTTAGAGGGGGGGCTGCATTTGAACACTGAAGCTTTCTTT. Its translation is CASSLEGGLHLNTEAFF. Complete variable domain (other parts from reference TRBV7-6 and TRBJ1-1): GAGVSQSPRYKVTKRGQDVALRCDPISGHVSLYWYRQALGQGPEFLTYFNYEAQQDKSGLPNDRFSAERPEGSISTLTIQRTEQRDSAMYRCASSLEGGLHLNTEAFFGQGTRLTVV.